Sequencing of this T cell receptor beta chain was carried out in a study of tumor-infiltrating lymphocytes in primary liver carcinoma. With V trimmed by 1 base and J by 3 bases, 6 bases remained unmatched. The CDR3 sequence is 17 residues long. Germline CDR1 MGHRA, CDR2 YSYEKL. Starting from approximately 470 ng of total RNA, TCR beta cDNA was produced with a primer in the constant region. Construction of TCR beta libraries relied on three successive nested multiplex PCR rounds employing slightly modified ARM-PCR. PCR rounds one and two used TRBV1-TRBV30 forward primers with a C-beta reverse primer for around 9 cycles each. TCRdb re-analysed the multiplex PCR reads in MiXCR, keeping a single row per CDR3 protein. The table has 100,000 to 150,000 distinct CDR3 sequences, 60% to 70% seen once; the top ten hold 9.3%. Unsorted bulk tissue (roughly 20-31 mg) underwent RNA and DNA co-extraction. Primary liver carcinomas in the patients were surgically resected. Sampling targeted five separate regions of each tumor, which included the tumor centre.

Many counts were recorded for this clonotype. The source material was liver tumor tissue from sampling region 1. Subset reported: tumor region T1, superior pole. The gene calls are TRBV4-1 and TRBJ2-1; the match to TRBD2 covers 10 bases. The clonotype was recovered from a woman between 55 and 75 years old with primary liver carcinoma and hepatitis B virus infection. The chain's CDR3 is CASSQGGLAGVYNEQFF. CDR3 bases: TGCGCCAGCAGCCAAGGTGGTCTAGCGGGGGTCTACAATGAGCAGTTCTTC.